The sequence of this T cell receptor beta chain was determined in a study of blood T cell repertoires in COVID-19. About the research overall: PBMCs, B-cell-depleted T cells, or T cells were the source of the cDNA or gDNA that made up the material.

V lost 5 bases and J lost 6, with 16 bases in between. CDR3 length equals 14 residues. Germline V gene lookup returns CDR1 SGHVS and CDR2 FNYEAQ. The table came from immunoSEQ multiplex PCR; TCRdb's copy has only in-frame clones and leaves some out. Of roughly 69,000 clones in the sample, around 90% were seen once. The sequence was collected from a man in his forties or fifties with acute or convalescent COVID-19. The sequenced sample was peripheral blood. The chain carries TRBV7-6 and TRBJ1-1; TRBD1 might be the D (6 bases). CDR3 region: CASSLETGLSEAFF. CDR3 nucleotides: TGTGCCAGCAGCCTAGAGACAGGTCTCTCTGAAGCTTTCTTT. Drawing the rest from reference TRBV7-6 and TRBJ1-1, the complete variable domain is GAGVSQSPRYKVTKRGQDVALRCDPISGHVSLYWYRQALGQGPEFLTYFNYEAQQDKSGLPNDRFSAERPEGSISTLTIQRTEQRDSAMYRCASSLETGLSEAFFGQGTRLTVV.